This entry describes one T cell receptor beta chain. The antigen it recognizes is unknown. Per-base quality was not reported, and no clone a single base away is much larger than it. For sequencing of the TCRbeta CDR3 region, genomic DNA was extracted from the sorted cells. The immunoSEQ Assay was used to sequence the TCRbeta CDR3 regions. Drawn from immuneACCESS, this table holds only the in-frame rearrangements with V and J called that TCRdb kept. Clones are partly lost; checked studies trace under half to an unresolved V gene and leave the rest unexplained. The sample data list roughly 64,000 clones, and 80% to 90% of these were observed just once. Less than 3.5% of the sample goes to the ten largest clones. This sample is part of a study of OX40 agonist ivuxolimab in advanced cancers. Regarding the complete study: The costimulatory receptor OX40 (CD134) was targeted by ivuxolimab, a fully human IgG2 agonistic monoclonal antibody. In the dose-escalation cohort, around 80% of patients were male, and the mean age was approximately 60 years with a range of 23 to 79. Partial responses occurred in three dose-escalation patients, of whom one had hepatocellular carcinoma and two had cutaneous melanoma. The monotherapy dose-escalation portion (N of about 57 patients) of the phase I ivuxolimab trial is reported in the paper. Intravenous ivuxolimab was administered to patients every 2 weeks at six dose levels: 0.01, 0.1, 0.3, 1.5, 3 and 10 mg/kg. Of the approximately 54 patients in dose escalation, around 20 had hepatocellular carcinoma, roughly 15 had melanoma, 9 had renal cell carcinoma and 9 had head and neck cancer. The point of sequencing TCRbeta in the periphery was to test whether ivuxolimab changed TCR sequence diversity and drove clonal T-cell expansion. Patients were allowed to have had prior anti-PD-1, anti-PD-L1 or anti-CTLA-4 therapy, and around 37% of the dose-escalation patients had previously received checkpoint inhibitors. Results and caveats for the whole study, not just this receptor: At doses of 0.1 to 3.0 mg/kg, clonal expansion of both CD4+ and CD8+ blood T cells was observed from baseline to week 6. The antigen specificity of the peripheral T cells that underwent clonal expansion was not determined. In the 0.1-3.0 mg/kg groups, partial responders had among the lowest normalized peripheral clonal expansion, particularly in CD8+ T cells. After ivuxolimab, expanded clones were on average more numerous among CD8+ T cells than among CD4+ T cells. Low levels of normalized T-cell clonal expansion were also seen in some patients who did not respond.

Patients with a history of autoimmune disease or receiving systemic immunosuppression were excluded from the trial. In every dose cohort, peripheral blood was drawn for TCR sequencing at baseline, cycle 4 day 1, and cycle 7 day 1. Samples came from an open-label, multicenter, first-in-human phase I dose-escalation trial of ivuxolimab. The trial enrolled adults with locally advanced or metastatic head and neck squamous cell, hepatocellular, melanoma or renal cell carcinoma. Before TCR sequencing, CD4+ T cells and CD8+ T cells were sorted from peripheral blood as separate populations. Sequencing used CD4+ or CD8+ T cells sorted from blood, obtained in a trial of the OX40 agonist ivuxolimab. This sequence originates from an adult with an advanced solid tumor such as melanoma, head and neck, liver or kidney cancer.

The sequenced DNA is TGTGCCAGCAGCCCCTCCGTAGCGGGGGGGCGCAATGAGCAGTTCTTC. Its product reads: CASSPSVAGGRNEQFF. The chain employs TRBV7-3 and TRBJ2-1; 11 middle bases align to TRBD2. The germline V gene gives CDR1 as SGHTA and CDR2 as FQGTGA. V trim: 5 bases; J trim: 6 bases; unmatched bases: 9. From the cysteine through the phenylalanine, the CDR3 covers 16 amino acids. Only CDR3 DNA remains: 48 bases, in frame from the first base.